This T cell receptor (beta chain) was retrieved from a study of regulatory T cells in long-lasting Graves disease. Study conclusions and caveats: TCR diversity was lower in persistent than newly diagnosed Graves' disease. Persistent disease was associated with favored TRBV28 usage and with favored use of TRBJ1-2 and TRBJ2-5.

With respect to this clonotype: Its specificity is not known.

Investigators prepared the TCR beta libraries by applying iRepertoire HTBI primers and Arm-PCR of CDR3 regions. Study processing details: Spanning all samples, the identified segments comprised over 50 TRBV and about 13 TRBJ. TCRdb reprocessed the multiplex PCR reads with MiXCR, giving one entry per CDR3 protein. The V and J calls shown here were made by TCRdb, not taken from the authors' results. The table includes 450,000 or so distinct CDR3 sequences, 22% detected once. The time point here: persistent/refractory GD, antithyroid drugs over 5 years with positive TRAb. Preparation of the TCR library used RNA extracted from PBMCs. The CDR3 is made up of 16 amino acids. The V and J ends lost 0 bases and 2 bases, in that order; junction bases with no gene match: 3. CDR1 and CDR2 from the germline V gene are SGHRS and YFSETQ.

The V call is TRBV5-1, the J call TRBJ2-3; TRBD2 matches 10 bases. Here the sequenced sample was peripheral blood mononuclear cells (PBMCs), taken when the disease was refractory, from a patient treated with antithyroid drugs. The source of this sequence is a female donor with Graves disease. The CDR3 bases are TGCGCCAGCAGCTTGGGACTAGCGGGTTACACAGATACGCAGTATTTT. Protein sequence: CASSLGLAGYTDTQYF.